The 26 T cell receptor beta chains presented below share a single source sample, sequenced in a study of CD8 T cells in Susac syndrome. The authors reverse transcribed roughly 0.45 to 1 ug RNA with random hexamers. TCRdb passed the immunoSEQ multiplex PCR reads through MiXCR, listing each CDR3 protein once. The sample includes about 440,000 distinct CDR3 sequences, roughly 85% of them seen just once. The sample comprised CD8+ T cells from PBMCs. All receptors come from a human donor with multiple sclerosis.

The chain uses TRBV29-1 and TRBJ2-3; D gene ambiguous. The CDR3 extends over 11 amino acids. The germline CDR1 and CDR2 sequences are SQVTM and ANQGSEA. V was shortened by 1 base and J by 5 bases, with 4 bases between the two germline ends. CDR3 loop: CSVEGGDTQYF. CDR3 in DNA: TGCAGCGTTGAAGGTGGAGATACGCAGTATTTT.

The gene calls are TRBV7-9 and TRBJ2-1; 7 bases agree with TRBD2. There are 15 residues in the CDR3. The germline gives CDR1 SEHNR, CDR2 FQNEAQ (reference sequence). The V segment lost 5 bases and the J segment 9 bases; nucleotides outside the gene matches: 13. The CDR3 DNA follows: TGTGCCAGCAGCCAAATTGCGGGGGATCAGGGTGAGCAGTTCTTC. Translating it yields CASSQIAGDQGEQFF.

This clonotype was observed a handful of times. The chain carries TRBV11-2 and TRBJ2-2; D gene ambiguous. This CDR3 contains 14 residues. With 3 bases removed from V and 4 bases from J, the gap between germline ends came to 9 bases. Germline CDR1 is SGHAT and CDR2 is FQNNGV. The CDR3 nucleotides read TGTGCCAGCAGCTTTGGGGTGGCCACCGGGGAGCTGTTTTTT. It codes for CASSFGVATGELFF.

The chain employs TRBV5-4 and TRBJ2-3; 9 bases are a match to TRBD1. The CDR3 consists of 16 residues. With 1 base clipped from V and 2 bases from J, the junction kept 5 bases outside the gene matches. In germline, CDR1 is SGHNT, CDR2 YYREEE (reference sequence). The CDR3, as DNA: TGTGCCAGCAGCTTGACAGGGGGCGACCTCACAGATACGCAGTATTTT. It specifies CASSLTGGDLTDTQYF.

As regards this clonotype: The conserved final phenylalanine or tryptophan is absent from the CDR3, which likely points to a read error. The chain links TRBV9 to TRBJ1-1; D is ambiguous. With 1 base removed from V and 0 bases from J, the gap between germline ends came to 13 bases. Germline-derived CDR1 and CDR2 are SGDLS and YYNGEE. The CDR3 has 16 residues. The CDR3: CASSVMRVGVNTEAFV. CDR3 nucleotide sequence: TGTGCCAGCAGCGTAATGAGGGTCGGTGTGAACACTGAAGCTTTCGTT.

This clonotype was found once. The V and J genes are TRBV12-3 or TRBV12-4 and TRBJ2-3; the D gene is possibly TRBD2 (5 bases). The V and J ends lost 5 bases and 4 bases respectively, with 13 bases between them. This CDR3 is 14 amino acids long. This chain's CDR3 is CASSRTDGADTQYF. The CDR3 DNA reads TGTGCCAGCAGTCGGACCGACGGGGCAGATACGCAGTATTTT.

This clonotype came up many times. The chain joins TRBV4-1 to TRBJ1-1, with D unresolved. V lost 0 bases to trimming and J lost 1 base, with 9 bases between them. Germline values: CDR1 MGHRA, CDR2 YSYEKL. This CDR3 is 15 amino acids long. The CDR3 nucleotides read TGCGCCAGCAGCCAAGATCGTGCGGCGAACACTGAAGCTTTCTTT. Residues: CASSQDRAANTEAFF.

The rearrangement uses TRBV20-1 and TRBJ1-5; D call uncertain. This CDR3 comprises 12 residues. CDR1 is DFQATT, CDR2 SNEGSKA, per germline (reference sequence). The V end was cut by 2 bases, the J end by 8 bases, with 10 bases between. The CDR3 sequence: CSARRTMEPQHF. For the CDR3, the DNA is TGCAGTGCTAGACGGACGATGGAGCCCCAGCATTTT.

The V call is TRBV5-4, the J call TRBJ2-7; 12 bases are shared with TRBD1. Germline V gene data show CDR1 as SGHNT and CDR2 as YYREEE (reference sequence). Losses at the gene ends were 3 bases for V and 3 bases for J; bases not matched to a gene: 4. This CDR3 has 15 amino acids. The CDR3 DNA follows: TGTGCCAGCAGCTATGGGACAGGGGGCAGCTACGAGCAGTACTTC. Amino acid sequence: CASSYGTGGSYEQYF.

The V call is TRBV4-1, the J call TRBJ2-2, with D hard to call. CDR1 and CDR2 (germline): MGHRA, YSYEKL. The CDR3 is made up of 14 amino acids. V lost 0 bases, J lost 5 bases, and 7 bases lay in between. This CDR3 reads CASSQDPLTGELFF. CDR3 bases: TGCGCCAGCAGCCAAGATCCCCTGACCGGGGAGCTGTTTTTT.

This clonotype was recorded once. CDR3 DNA: TGTGCCACCCTGGGACAGGGGGCGTCCATTAGCACAGATACGCAGTATTTT. Translation: CATLGQGASISTDTQYF. The chain is built from TRBV2 and TRBJ2-3; TRBD1 matches 12 bases. CDR1 is SNHLY, CDR2 FYNNEI, per germline. The V segment lost 10 bases and the J segment 0 bases; nucleotides outside the gene matches: 11. The CDR3 runs to 17 residues.

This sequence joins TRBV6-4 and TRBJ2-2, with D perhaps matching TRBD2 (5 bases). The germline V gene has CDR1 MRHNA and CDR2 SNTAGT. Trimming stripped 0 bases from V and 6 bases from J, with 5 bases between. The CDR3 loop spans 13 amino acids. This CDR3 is CASSDSGAGELFF. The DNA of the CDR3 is TGTGCCAGCAGTGACTCGGGAGCCGGGGAGCTGTTTTTT.

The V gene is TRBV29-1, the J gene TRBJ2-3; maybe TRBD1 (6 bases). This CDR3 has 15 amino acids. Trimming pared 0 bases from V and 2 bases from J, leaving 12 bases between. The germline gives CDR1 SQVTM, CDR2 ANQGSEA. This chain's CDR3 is CSVEDVDSSTDTQYF. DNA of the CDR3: TGCAGCGTTGAAGATGTGGACAGCTCCACAGATACGCAGTATTTT.

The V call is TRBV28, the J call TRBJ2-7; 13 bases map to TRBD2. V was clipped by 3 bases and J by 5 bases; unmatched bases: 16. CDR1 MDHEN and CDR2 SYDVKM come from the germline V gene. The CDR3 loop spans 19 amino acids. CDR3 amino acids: CASSFAPELAGGPRDEQYF. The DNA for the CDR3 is TGTGCCAGCAGTTTTGCTCCGGAACTAGCGGGAGGGCCTAGGGACGAGCAGTACTTC. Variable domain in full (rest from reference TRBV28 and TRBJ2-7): DVKVTQSSRYLVKRTGEKVFLECVQDMDHENMFWYRQDPGLGLRLIYFSYDVKMKEKGDIPEGYSVSREKKERFSLILESASTNQTSMYLCASSFAPELAGGPRDEQYFGPGTRLTVT.

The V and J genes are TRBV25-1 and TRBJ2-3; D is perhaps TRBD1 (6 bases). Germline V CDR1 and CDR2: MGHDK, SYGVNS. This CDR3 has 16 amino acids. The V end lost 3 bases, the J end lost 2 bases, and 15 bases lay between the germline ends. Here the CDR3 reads CASSDPRDISTDTQYF. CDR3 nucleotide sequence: TGTGCCAGCAGTGATCCCAGGGACATATCCACAGATACGCAGTATTTT. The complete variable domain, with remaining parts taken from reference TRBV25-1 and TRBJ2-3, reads EADIYQTPRYLVIGTGKKITLECSQTMGHDKMYWYQQDPGMELHLIHYSYGVNSTEKGDLSSESTVSRIRTEHFPLTLESARPSHTSQYLCASSDPRDISTDTQYFGPGTRLTVL.

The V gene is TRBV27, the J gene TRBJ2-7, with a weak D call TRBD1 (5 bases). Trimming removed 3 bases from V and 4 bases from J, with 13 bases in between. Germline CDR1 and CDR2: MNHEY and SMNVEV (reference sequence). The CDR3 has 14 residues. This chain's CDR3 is CASSLAGLGYEQYF. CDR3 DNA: TGTGCCAGCAGTTTGGCAGGGCTCGGTTACGAGCAGTACTTC.

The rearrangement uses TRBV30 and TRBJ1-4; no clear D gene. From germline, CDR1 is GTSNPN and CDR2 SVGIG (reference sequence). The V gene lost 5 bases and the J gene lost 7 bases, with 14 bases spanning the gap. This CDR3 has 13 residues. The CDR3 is CAWGKGLREKLFF. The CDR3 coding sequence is TGTGCCTGGGGGAAAGGACTGCGTGAAAAACTGTTTTTT.

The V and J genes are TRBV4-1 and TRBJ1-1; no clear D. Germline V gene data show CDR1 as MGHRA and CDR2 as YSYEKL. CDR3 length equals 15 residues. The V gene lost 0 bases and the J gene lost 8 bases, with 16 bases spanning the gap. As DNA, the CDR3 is TGCGCCAGCAGCCAAGATCCGGGAGGAACAAACGAAGCTTTCTTT. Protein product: CASSQDPGGTNEAFF.

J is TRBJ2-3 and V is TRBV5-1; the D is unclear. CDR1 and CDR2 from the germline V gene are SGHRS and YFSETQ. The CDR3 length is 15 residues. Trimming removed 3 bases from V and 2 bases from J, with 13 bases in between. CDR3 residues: CASSYGFSDTDTQYF. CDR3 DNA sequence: TGCGCCAGCAGCTATGGTTTCAGCGACACAGATACGCAGTATTTT.

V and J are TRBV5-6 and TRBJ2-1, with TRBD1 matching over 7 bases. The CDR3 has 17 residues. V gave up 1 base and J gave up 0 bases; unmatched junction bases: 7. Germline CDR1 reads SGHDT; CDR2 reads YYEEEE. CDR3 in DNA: TGTGCCAGCAGCTTGAGGCAGGGGGTTTACTCCTACAATGAGCAGTTCTTC. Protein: CASSLRQGVYSYNEQFF.

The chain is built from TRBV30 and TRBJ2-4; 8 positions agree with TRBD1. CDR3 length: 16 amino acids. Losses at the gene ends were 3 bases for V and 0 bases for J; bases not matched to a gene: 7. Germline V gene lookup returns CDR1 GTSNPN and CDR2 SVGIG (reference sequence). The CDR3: CAWSDGDRLAKNIQYF. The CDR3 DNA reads TGTGCCTGGAGCGATGGGGACAGGCTAGCCAAAAACATTCAGTACTTC.

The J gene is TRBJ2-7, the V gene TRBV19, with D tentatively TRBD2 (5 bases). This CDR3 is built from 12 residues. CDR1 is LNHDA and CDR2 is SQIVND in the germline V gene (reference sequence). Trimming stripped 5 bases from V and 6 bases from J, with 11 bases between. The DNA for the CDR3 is TGTGCCAGTAGTGGACCGGCGGGCGAGCAGTACTTC. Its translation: CASSGPAGEQYF.

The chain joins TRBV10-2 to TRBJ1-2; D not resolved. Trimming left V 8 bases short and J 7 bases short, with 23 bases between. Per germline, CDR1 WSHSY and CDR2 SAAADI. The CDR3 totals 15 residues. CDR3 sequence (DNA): TGCGCCAGCCGAACGGAGCGGGAACAACTAGGTGGCTACACCTTC. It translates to CASRTEREQLGGYTF.

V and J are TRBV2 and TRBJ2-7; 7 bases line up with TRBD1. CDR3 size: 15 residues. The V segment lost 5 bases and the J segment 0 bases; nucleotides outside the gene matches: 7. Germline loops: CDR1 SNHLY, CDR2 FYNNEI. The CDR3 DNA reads TGTGCCAGCAGTCTTCGACAGGGTTTCTCCTACGAGCAGTACTTC. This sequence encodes CASSLRQGFSYEQYF. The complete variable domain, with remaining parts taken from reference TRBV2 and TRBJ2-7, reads EPEVTQTPSHQVTQMGQEVILRCVPISNHLYFYWYRQILGQKVEFLVSFYNNEISEKSEIFDDQFSVERPDGSNFTLKIRSTKLEDSAMYFCASSLRQGFSYEQYFGPGTRLTVT.

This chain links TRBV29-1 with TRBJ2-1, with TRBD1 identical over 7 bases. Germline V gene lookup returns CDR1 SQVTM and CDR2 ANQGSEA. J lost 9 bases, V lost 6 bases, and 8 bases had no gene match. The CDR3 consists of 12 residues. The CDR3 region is CSVRQGSVEQFF. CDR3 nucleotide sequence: TGCAGCGTCAGACAGGGTTCGGTTGAGCAGTTCTTC.

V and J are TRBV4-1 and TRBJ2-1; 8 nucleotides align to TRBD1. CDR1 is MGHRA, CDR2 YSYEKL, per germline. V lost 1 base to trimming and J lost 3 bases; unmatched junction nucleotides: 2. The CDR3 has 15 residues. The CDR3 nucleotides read TGCGCCAGCAGCCAAGGGGACAGGAGCTACAATGAGCAGTTCTTC. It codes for CASSQGDRSYNEQFF.